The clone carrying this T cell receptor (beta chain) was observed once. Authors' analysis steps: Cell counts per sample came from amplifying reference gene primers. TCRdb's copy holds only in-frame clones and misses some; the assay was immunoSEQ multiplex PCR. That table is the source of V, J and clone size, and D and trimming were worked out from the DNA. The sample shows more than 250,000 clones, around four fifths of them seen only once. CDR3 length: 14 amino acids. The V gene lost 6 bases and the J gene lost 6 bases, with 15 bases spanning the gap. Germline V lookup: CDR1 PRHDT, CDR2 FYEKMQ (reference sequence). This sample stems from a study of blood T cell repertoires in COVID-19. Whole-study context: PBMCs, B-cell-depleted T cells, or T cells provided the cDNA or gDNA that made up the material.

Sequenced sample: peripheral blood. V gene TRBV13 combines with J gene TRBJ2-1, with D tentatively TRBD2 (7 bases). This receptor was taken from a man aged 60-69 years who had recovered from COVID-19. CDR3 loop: CASRLAGAANEQFF. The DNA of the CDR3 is TGTGCCAGCAGACTCGCGGGGGCGGCCAATGAGCAGTTCTTC.